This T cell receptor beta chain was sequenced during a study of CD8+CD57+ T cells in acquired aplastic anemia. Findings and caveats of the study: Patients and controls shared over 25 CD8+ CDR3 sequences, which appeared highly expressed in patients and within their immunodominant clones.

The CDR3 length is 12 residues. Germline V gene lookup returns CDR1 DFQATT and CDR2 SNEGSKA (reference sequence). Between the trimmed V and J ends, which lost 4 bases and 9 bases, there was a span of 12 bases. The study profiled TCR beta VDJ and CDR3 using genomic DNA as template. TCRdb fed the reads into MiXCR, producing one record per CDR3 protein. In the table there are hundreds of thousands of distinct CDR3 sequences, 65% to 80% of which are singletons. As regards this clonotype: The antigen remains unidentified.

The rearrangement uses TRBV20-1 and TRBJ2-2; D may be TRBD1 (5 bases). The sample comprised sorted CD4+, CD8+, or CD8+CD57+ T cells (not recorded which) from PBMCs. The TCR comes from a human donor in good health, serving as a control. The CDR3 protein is CSATRLDRELFF. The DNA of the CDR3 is TGCAGTGCTACGAGACTGGACAGGGAGCTGTTTTTT.